This T cell receptor (beta chain) was profiled in a study of Ad26.COV2.S vaccination and SARS-CoV-2 variants. Findings and limits, study-wide: In TCR breadth and depth analyses, total T cell responses may have been underestimated. After vaccination, reports described spike-specific CD8+ and CD4+ T cell responses as showing substantial breadth. The study found higher spike-specific TCR breadth in vaccine than placebo recipients. Similar non-spike TCR breadth was observed in recipients of vaccine and of placebo.

Using immunoSEQ multiplex PCR, the repertoire was profiled, and TCRdb retains in-frame clones only, with some absent. The sample has around 370,000 clones; around 92% are singletons. This CDR3 is built from 18 residues. The V gene's germline CDR1 is LGHNA and CDR2 YNFKEQ. Trimming took 0 bases from V and 1 from J; bases not matched to a gene: 11. In this sample, this clone turned up once. The target antigen is unknown. The specimen comprised peripheral blood, sampled after recovery from COVID-19. V is TRBV4-2 and J is TRBJ1-1, with TRBD1 matching 7 bases. The TCR comes from a human donor who had recovered from COVID-19. CDR3 bases: TGTGCCAGCAGCCAAGATATTCCGGCAGGGGGTACGAACACTGAAGCTTTCTTT. It translates to CASSQDIPAGGTNTEAFF.